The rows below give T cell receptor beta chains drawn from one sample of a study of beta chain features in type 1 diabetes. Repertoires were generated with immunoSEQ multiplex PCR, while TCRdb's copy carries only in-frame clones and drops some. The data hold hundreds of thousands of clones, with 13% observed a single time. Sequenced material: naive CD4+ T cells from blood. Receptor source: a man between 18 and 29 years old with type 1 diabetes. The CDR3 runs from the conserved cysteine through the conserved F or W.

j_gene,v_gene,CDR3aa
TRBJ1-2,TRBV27,CASRWTGEGYGYTF
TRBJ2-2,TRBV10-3,CAISGGHLNTGELFF
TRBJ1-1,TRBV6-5,CASSYGDTLGTEAFF
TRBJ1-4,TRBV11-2,CASSPEGQPNEKLFF
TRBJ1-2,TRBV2,CASSDRTANGYTF
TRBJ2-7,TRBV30,CAWTSGYEQYF
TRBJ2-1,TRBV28,CASSSQPLGEQFF
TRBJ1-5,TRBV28,CASNPGQGIRQPQHF
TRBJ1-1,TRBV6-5,CASSYLRASGTEAFF
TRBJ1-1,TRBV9,CASSSGGGVVAEAFF
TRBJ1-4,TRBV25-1,CASSPAMEKLFF